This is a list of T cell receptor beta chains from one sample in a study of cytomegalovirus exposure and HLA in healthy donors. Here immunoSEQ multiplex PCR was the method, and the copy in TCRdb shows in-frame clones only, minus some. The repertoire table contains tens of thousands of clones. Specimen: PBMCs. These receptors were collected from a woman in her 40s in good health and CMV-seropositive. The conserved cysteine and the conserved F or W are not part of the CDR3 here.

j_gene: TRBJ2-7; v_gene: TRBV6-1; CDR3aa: ASSEASEPYEQY
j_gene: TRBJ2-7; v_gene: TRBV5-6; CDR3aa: ASSSHGAGFSSYEQY
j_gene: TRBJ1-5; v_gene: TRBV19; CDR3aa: ASSRQGRGSNQPQH
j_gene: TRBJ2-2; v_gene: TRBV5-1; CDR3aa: ASSLELAGNTGELF
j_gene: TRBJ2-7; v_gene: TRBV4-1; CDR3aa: ASSQDAGLSYEQY
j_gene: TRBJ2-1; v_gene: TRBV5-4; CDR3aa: ASSHGQVNNEQF
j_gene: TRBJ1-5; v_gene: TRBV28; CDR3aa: ASSRSIGQGGNQPQH
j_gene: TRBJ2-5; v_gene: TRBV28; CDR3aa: ASSTGAETQY
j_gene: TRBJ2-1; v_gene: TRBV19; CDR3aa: ASSSSLAGVSGRQF
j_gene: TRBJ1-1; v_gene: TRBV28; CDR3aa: ASSFSTGGSSNTEAF
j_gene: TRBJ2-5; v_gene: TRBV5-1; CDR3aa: ASSFGLAGGQETQY
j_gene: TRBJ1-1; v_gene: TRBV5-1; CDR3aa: ASSEQGVSMNTEAF
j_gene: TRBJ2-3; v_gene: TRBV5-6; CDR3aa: ASFRTSVSSSTDTQY
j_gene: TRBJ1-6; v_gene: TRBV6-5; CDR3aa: ASSYSTGNNSPLH
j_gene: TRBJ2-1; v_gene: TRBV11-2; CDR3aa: ASSLPANWAGDNEQF
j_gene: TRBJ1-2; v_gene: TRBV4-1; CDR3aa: ASSQEDRVFYGYT
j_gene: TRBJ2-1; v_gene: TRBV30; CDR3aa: AWSGTGINEQF
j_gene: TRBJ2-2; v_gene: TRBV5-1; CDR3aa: ASTPDGTNTGELF
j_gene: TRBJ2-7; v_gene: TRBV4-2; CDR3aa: ASSQDSGGRLDYEQY
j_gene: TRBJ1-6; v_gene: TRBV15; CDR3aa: ATSRDYLEHSPLH
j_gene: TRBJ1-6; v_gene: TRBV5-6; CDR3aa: ASSLSRDRGSPLH
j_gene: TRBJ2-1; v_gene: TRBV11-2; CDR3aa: ASSLGSDEQF
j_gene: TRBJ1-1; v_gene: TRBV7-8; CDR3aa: ASSLRETGFTEAF
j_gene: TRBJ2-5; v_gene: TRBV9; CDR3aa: ASSPPGTGKETQY
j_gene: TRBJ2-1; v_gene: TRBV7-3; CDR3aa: ASSPNGLAGYNEQF
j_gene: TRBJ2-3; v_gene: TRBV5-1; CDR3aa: ASSWEGSDTQY
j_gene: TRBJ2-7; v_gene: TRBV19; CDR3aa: ASSIDSRGGYEQY
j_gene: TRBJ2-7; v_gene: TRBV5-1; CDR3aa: ASSLNRDYEQY
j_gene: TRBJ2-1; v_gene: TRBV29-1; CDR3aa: SVEDRTGEF
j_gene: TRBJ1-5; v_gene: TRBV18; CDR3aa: ASSPSGVNQPQH
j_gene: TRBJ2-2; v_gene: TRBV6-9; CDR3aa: ASRGGGELF
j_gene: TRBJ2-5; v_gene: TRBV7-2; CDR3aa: ASSQGLQETQY
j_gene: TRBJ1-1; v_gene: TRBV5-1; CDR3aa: ASRPLEGQRNTEAF
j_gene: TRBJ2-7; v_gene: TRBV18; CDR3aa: ASSPTDSREQY
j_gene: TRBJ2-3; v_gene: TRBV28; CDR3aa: ASSPHRDLRDTQY
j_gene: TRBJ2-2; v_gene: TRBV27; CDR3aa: ASSPLGPGELF
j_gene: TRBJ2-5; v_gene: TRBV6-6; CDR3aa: ASNDRGGETQY
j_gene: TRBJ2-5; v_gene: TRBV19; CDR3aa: ASSIAASGYQETQY
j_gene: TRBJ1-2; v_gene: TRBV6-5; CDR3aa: ASSYSRQSYGYT
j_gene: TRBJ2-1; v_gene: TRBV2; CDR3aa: ASSVTLRTGGFNEQF